Each of the 16 T cell receptor beta chains below was sequenced from the same sample in a study of Ad26.COV2.S vaccination and SARS-CoV-2 variants. Assay: immunoSEQ multiplex PCR; the TCRdb copy retains only in-frame clones and omits some. The data hold about 220,000 clones, with 88% observed a single time. Treatment given: around 19 received Ad26.COV2.S at low or high dose, single or two shots; 5 received placebo; per-sample allocation not given. Vaccine and placebo recipients were sampled on day 63 after the first injection. This sample comprised peripheral blood, obtained in a trial of Ad26.COV2.S vaccine versus placebo. These receptor sequences come from a person aged 18-65 years who received the Ad26.COV2.S COVID-19 vaccine or a placebo.

This clone was counted only a few times. V usage is TRBV28 and J usage is TRBJ1-5; D is unclear. Germline lookup yields CDR1 MDHEN and CDR2 SYDVKM. This CDR3 has 15 residues. Trimming shortened V by 3 bases and J by 2 bases, and 11 bases separated the two germline ends. The CDR3 DNA reads as TGTGCCAGCAGTTTCGGATGGCAGGGCAATCAGCCCCAGCATTTT. This encodes CASSFGWQGNQPQHF.

Points on this clone: The same CDR3 arises from other DNA sequences in this sample as well. J is TRBJ2-1 and V is TRBV7-3; 10 bases match TRBD2. Germline V gene data show CDR1 as SGHTA and CDR2 as FQGTGA. After removal of 4 bases from V and 8 bases from J, the junction contained 2 bases not matched to a gene. The CDR3 has 13 amino acids. The CDR3 loop reads CASSSGLADEQFF. CDR3 nucleotide sequence: TGTGCCAGCAGCTCCGGACTAGCGGATGAGCAGTTCTTC. Using reference TRBV7-3 and TRBJ2-1 for the parts outside the CDR3, the full variable domain is GAGVSQTPSNKVTEKGKYVELRCDPISGHTALYWYRQSLGQGPEFLIYFQGTGAADDSGLPNDRFFAVRPEGSVSTLKIQRTERGDSAVYLCASSSGLADEQFFGPGTRLTVL.

V usage is TRBV28 and J usage is TRBJ1-1; 7 positions match TRBD1. Germline V CDR1 and CDR2: MDHEN, SYDVKM. The CDR3 spans 15 residues. J lost 0 bases, V lost 6 bases, and 7 bases had no gene match. DNA of the CDR3: TGTGCCAGCAGGCCCACAGGGGTCATGAACACTGAAGCTTTCTTT. Its protein is CASRPTGVMNTEAFF.

This clone was found a few times. The chain carries TRBV19 and TRBJ1-5; no clear D. The V gene lost 2 bases and the J gene lost 0 bases, with 8 bases spanning the gap. In germline, CDR1 is LNHDA, CDR2 SQIVND (reference sequence). This CDR3 has 15 residues. The CDR3 sequence: CASSIRGDSNQPQHF. Written as DNA, the CDR3 is TGTGCCAGTAGTATACGGGGAGATAGCAATCAGCCCCAGCATTTT.

On this clone itself: The conserved phenylalanine or tryptophan is not found at the CDR3 terminus, so this likely reflects a read error. Because the CDR3's place on the DNA is in doubt, the DNA is left out and the CDR3 is given as listed by TCRdb. The chain recombines TRBV19 with TRBJ2-7; the table names TRBD2, a call not compared with the DNA. From germline, CDR1 is LNHDA and CDR2 SQIVND (reference sequence). The CDR3 contains 13 residues when both ends are counted. CDR3 amino acids: CASSIGFGEGLFI.

The chain links TRBV29-1 to TRBJ2-7, with 10 bases identical to TRBD2. V lost 7 bases, J lost 7 bases, and 22 bases stayed unmatched. CDR1 is SQVTM, CDR2 ANQGSEA, per germline. The CDR3 loop spans 17 amino acids. Here the CDR3 DNA reads TGCAGCGCTGAGGGGTTAAGCGGGGGGGCCTCCCTAGGGGAGCAGTACTTC. Translation: CSAEGLSGGASLGEQYF.

The chain couples TRBV11-2 to TRBJ1-2; weak D call: TRBD1 (5 bases). CDR1 and CDR2 (germline): SGHAT, FQNNGV. Trimming removed 4 bases from V and 0 bases from J, with 24 bases in between. This CDR3 is 19 amino acids long. The CDR3 here is CASSSRAGDARTPNYGYTF. In DNA form, the CDR3 reads TGTGCCAGCAGCTCGCGGGCGGGGGACGCCCGGACCCCTAACTATGGCTACACCTTC.

This chain connects TRBV7-9 to TRBJ2-3; 9 bases are shared with TRBD2. CDR3 size: 16 residues. The V and J ends lost 4 bases and 0 bases, in that order; junction bases with no gene match: 5. CDR1 and CDR2 from the germline V gene are SEHNR and FQNEAQ (reference sequence). The CDR3 loop is CASSSGLAPSTDTQYF. In DNA form, the CDR3 reads TGTGCCAGCAGCTCAGGACTAGCGCCAAGCACAGATACGCAGTATTTT.

The V gene is TRBV12-5, the J gene TRBJ1-1; no reliable D call. The CDR3 extends over 13 amino acids. V lost 1 base and J lost 1, with 4 bases in between. Germline-derived CDR1 and CDR2 are LGHNT and FRNRAP. CDR3 amino acids: CASGLGGNTEAFF. The CDR3 nucleotides read TGTGCTAGTGGTTTGGGAGGGAACACTGAAGCTTTCTTT. The full variable domain, in which reference TRBV12-5 and TRBJ1-1 provide the parts outside the CDR3, is DARVTQTPRHKVTEMGQEVTMRCQPILGHNTVFWYRQTMMQGLELLAYFRNRAPLDDSGMPKDRFSAEMPDATLATLKIQPSEPRDSAVYFCASGLGGNTEAFFGQGTRLTVV.

V and J are TRBV7-2 and TRBJ1-5; tentatively, D is TRBD1 (5 bases). The germline V and J ends were trimmed by 5 bases and 6 bases, with 17 bases remaining between them. The CDR3 is made up of 15 amino acids. The germline V gene has CDR1 SGHTA and CDR2 FQGNSA. CDR3 loop: CASSLGDHSGQPQHF. CDR3 in DNA: TGTGCCAGCAGCCTGGGGGACCATTCGGGTCAGCCCCAGCATTTT.

The rearrangement links TRBV30 to TRBJ1-2; unclear D gene. Germline CDR1 reads GTSNPN; CDR2 reads SVGIG (reference sequence). V was cut by 1 base and J by 3 bases, with 9 bases left in between. CDR3 size: 13 residues. DNA of the CDR3: TGTGCCTGGAGTGAGGGTGGGGACTATGGCTACACCTTC. As protein: CAWSEGGDYGYTF.

The chain employs TRBV7-3 and TRBJ2-1; 10 bases align to TRBD1. Germline values: CDR1 SGHTA, CDR2 FQGTGA. The CDR3 runs to 15 residues. After removal of 5 bases from V and 10 bases from J, the junction contained 11 bases not matched to a gene. The CDR3 reads CASSRGQGRFNEQFF. CDR3 DNA sequence: TGTGCCAGCAGCAGGGGACAGGGGCGGTTCAACGAGCAGTTCTTC.

The genes are TRBV10-3 and TRBJ2-2; tentative D call: TRBD1 (8 bases). V lost 6 bases, J lost 3 bases, and 23 bases lay in between. Germline CDR1 and CDR2: ENHRY and SYGVKD. The CDR3 loop spans 18 amino acids. As DNA, the CDR3 is TGTGCCATCAGGGCCGGACAGGGAATCGGACTAGACACCGGGGAGCTGTTTTTT. This codes for CAIRAGQGIGLDTGELFF.

The V gene is TRBV3-1 (or the pseudogene TRBV3-2), the J gene TRBJ1-2; 7 nucleotides line up with TRBD1. Germline CDR1 reads LGHDT; CDR2 reads YNNKEL (reference sequence). CDR3 length equals 16 residues. V lost 0 bases, J lost 4 bases, and 8 bases stayed unmatched. The DNA for the CDR3 is TGTGCCAGCAGCCAAGATCTGACAGGGACTTTCTATGGCTACACCTTC. Encoded protein: CASSQDLTGTFYGYTF.

This chain connects TRBV29-1 to TRBJ2-2; 11 bases align to TRBD2. The CDR3 sequence is 16 residues long. Per germline, CDR1 SQVTM and CDR2 ANQGSEA. The J segment lost 4 bases and the V segment lost 5 bases, leaving 9 bases of the junction unmatched. CDR3 bases: TGCAGCGTTTTTGGGCTAGCGGGAGGAGGCACCGGGGAGCTGTTTTTT. This gives the protein CSVFGLAGGGTGELFF.

As DNA, the CDR3 is TGTGCCAGCAGCGTAGCGGCGGGATCAACCCCGGGGGCCGAGCAGTTCTTC. Translating gives CASSVAAGSTPGAEQFF. V gene TRBV9 combines with J gene TRBJ2-1, with D perhaps TRBD1 or TRBD2 (6 bases each). The ends were cut back, 0 bases at V and 10 bases at J, with 23 bases in the middle. CDR3 length equals 17 residues. Germline assignment: CDR1 SGDLS and CDR2 YYNGEE.